The rows below give T cell receptor beta chains drawn from one sample of a study of graft-versus-host responses after intestinal transplantation. Using immunoSEQ multiplex PCR, the repertoire was profiled, and TCRdb retains in-frame clones only, with some absent. The data contain fewer than 25,000 clones, around two fifths of them singletons. Sequencing was performed on alloreactive CD4+ T cells from a mixed lymphocyte reaction culture, taken before intestinal transplant. The receptors stem from a human patient who received an intestinal transplant. The CDR3 runs from the conserved cysteine through the conserved F or W. A D gene is named only where the DNA matches it firmly. Clone size is stated in some rows and not others, as once, few, many or a class when expanded.

abundance	v_gene	d_gene	j_gene	CDR3nt	CDR3aa
few	TRBV28	.	TRBJ1-3	TGTGCCAGCAGCTTGGGGGGTTCGTATAACACCATATATTTT	CASSLGGSYNTIYF
.	TRBV29-1	TRBD1	TRBJ2-7	TGCAGCGTCCTCGACAGGGGATATATCTCCTACGAGCAGTACTTC	CSVLDRGYISYEQYF
once	TRBV4-1	.	TRBJ1-1	TGCGCCAGCAGCCAAGATCGAGGGGGGGGAGCTTTCTTT	CASSQDRGGGAFF
.	TRBV7-6	.	TRBJ2-3	TGTGCCAGCAGCTCATTGGGTCCGACAGGCCCCACAGATACGCAGTATTTT	CASSSLGPTGPTDTQYF
.	TRBV7-7	TRBD1	TRBJ2-7	TGTGCCAGCAGCTCGGGACAGGGATCCGAGCAGTACTTC	CASSSGQGSEQYF
few	TRBV29-1	TRBD1	TRBJ1-1	TGCAGCGCAAACAGGGGGGGGAACACTGAAGCTTTCTTT	CSANRGGNTEAFF
.	TRBV4-3	TRBD1	TRBJ1-2	TGCGCCAGCAGCCAACTGGACAGGGGTTACTATGGCTACACCTTC	CASSQLDRGYYGYTF
.	TRBV6-5	.	TRBJ2-5	TGTGCCAGCAGTTACTCGGCTAGGGGCTGGGAGACCCAGTACTTC	CASSYSARGWETQYF
.	TRBV5-1	.	TRBJ2-7	TGCGCCAGCAGCTTGGCAGTCGCCTACGAGCAGTACTTC	CASSLAVAYEQYF
.	TRBV10-1	TRBD2	TRBJ2-7	TGCGCCAGCAGTCGGAGTAGCGGGAGTTACGAGCAGTACTTC	CASSRSSGSYEQYF
.	TRBV11-2	TRBD2	TRBJ2-3	TGTGCCAGCAGCCTAAGCGGGAGTAGGACAGATACGCAGTATTTT	CASSLSGSRTDTQYF
.	TRBV30	.	TRBJ2-1	TGTGCCTGGAGTGTACTCGGGGGAATTGAGCAGTTCTTC	CAWSVLGGIEQFF
few	TRBV9	.	TRBJ2-2	TGTGCGTCCCGGGCTAGCGTTGCCGGGGAGCTGTTTTTT	CASRASVAGELFF
few	TRBV4-2	.	TRBJ2-5	TGTGCCAGCAGCCAAGATCCGGGCAGGGGTGAGGTGACCCAGTACTTC	CASSQDPGRGEVTQYF
.	TRBV18	TRBD2	TRBJ2-7	TGTGCCAGCTCATATGGACTAGCGGCCACCAACGAGCAGTACTTC	CASSYGLAATNEQYF
.	TRBV5-6	.	TRBJ2-1	TGTGCCAGCAGCTTGGTCCCTAGTCGGGTGGGTGAGCAGTTCTTC	CASSLVPSRVGEQFF
few	TRBV10-3	.	TRBJ1-1	TGTGCCATCAGTGGATCAGAGGGAACTGAAGCTTTCTTT	CAISGSEGTEAFF
.	TRBV10-3	TRBD1	TRBJ2-7	TGTGCCATCAGTGAGGGCGTGACAGGGTCCCACGAGCAGTACTTC	CAISEGVTGSHEQYF
once	TRBV25-1	.	TRBJ2-2	TGTGCCAGCAGTAACGGGAGATACACCGGGGAGCTGTTTTTT	CASSNGRYTGELFF
.	TRBV6-6	TRBD1	TRBJ2-6	TGTGCCAGCAGCCACAGGGGGCCCGGGGCCAACGTCCTGACTTTC	CASSHRGPGANVLTF
.	TRBV18	.	TRBJ2-7	TGTGCCAGCTCACCGTATACAGGTTACGAGCAGTACTTC	CASSPYTGYEQYF
.	TRBV7-3	.	TRBJ1-1	TGTGCCAGCAGCTTAACGCCACAGGGCATGAACACTGAAGCTTTCTTT	CASSLTPQGMNTEAFF
.	TRBV4-1	.	TRBJ2-1	TGCGCCAGCAGCCAAGCGGGATCCTACAATGAGCAGTTCTTC	CASSQAGSYNEQFF
.	TRBV5-1	TRBD2	TRBJ2-2	TGCGCCAGCAGCTCTTTAGCGGGAGGGCGCGTCGGGGAGCTGTTTTTT	CASSSLAGGRVGELFF
few	TRBV6-5	.	TRBJ1-5	TGTGCCAGCAGAACAGGGCGGAGCAATCAGCCCCAGCATTTT	CASRTGRSNQPQHF
.	TRBV7-2	TRBD2	TRBJ2-3	TGTGCCAGCAGCCTCAGACTAGCTTTATACACAGATACGCAGTATTTT	CASSLRLALYTDTQYF
few	TRBV6-5	.	TRBJ2-2	TGTGCCACGTGCCGGGACTTCAACACCGGGGAGCTGTTTTTT	CATCRDFNTGELFF
.	TRBV9	TRBD2	TRBJ2-1	TGTGCCAGCAGCAGCAGCGGGAGCTCCTACAATGAGCAGTTCTTC	CASSSSGSSYNEQFF
.	TRBV30	TRBD1	TRBJ1-6	TGTGCCTGGAGGAATGTTCCAGACAGGGGGCGCAATTCACCCCTCCACTTT	CAWRNVPDRGRNSPLHF
.	TRBV2	.	TRBJ2-7	TGTGCCAGCAGTGAGGGGTGGAGGGCACGGGAGCAGTACTTC	CASSEGWRAREQYF
few	TRBV6-5	TRBD1	TRBJ1-2	TGTGCCAGCAGAGACGCCGGGACAGGGGTTCTCACCTTC	CASRDAGTGVLTF
.	TRBV5-1	.	TRBJ2-1	TGCGCCAGCAGCACCGGACTTCTCTCCTACAATGAGCAGTTCTTC	CASSTGLLSYNEQFF
.	TRBV11-3	TRBD1	TRBJ2-1	TGTGCCAGCAGCTTGAGACAGGGGGCTACTGATGAGCAGTTCTTC	CASSLRQGATDEQFF
.	TRBV5-1	.	TRBJ2-7	TGCGCCAGCAGCCCACCAGCAGGGAGGGAGCAGTACTTC	CASSPPAGREQYF
few	TRBV5-1	TRBD2	TRBJ2-5	TGCGCCAGCGCACTAGCGGGCACGACCCAGTACTTC	CASALAGTTQYF
.	TRBV4-1	.	TRBJ2-3	TGCGCCAGCAGCCAAGAGCGCAGGGACTGGTCGTGGGGCACAGATACGCAGTATTTT	CASSQERRDWSWGTDTQYF
few	TRBV19	TRBD2	TRBJ2-4	TGTGCCAGTAGTATACTAGCGGAAAACATTCAGTACTTC	CASSILAENIQYF
few	TRBV10-3	TRBD2	TRBJ2-7	TGTGCCATCAGTACTAGCGGGGGCTCCTACGAGCAGTACTTC	CAISTSGGSYEQYF